Following are 23 T cell receptor beta chains from one sample sequenced in a study of T cell responses to AZD1222 COVID-19 vaccine. The protocol was immunoSEQ multiplex PCR, while the TCRdb copy is restricted to in-frame clones and leaves out a portion. Among about 150,000 clones listed, roughly nine tenths were seen once. The specimen comprised peripheral blood, sampled 28 days after the second AZD1222 dose. The source of these receptors is an adult who received the AZD1222 COVID-19 vaccine.

The chain uses TRBV5-6 and TRBJ2-3, with a weak D call TRBD2 (6 bases). Germline V gene lookup returns CDR1 SGHDT and CDR2 YYEEEE. CDR3 length: 14 residues. V was cut by 4 bases and J by 7 bases, with 16 bases left in between. The CDR3 bases are TGTGCCAGCAGCCCCTGGGTGGGGGGAAATACGCAGTATTTT. Its translation: CASSPWVGGNTQYF.

The chain employs TRBV6-2 or TRBV6-3 and TRBJ1-2, with D possibly TRBD1 on 5 matching bases. The CDR3 consists of 13 residues. V was clipped by 5 bases and J by 5 bases, with 12 bases between them. Germline CDR1 and CDR2: MNHEY and SVGEGT. Here the CDR3 DNA reads TGTGCCAGCAGTCACGGGACCCATTATGGCTACACCTTC. The encoded protein is CASSHGTHYGYTF.

The CDR3 sequence: CASSDGTGDQPQHF. As DNA, the CDR3 is TGCGCCAGCAGCGATGGGACAGGGGATCAGCCCCAGCATTTT. The V call is TRBV4-3, the J call TRBJ1-5, with 10 bases matching TRBD1. V lost 5 bases, J lost 5 bases, and 3 bases stayed unmatched. CDR1 LGHNA and CDR2 YSLEER come from the germline V gene. This CDR3 region has 14 residues.

The chain has TRBV28 and TRBJ2-5, with 8 bases matching TRBD1. The CDR3 extends over 14 amino acids. Germline V gene lookup returns CDR1 MDHEN and CDR2 SYDVKM. Trimming took 4 bases from V and 3 from J; bases not matched to a gene: 4. The DNA for the CDR3 is TGTGCCAGCAGTTCTACGGACAGGGAAGAGACCCAGTACTTC. Its protein product is CASSSTDREETQYF.

Here the CDR3 DNA reads TGTGCCAGCAGCTCACATATGAGCTCCTACAATGAGCAGTTCTTC. This gives the protein CASSSHMSSYNEQFF. V usage is TRBV7-3 and J usage is TRBJ2-1; D gene uncertain. Trimming pared 4 bases from V and 0 bases from J, leaving 10 bases between. Germline CDR1 reads SGHTA; CDR2 reads FQGTGA. The CDR3 has 15 amino acids.

This clone was seen just once. This sequence joins TRBV4-2 and TRBJ1-3, with a possible D match to TRBD1 (6 bases). In germline, CDR1 is LGHNA, CDR2 YNFKEQ. V lost 3 bases and J lost 3, with 21 bases in between. CDR3 length: 18 amino acids. The CDR3 nucleotides are TGTGCCAGCAGCCATTCGCACGGGGGGCCCGGTGGTGGAAACACCATATATTTT. It translates to CASSHSHGGPGGGNTIYF.

Here the CDR3 DNA reads TGTGCCAGCAGAGCAGGAGTTGGTAATGAAAAACTGTTTTTT. Translating gives CASRAGVGNEKLFF. V is TRBV6-5 and J is TRBJ1-4, with D unresolved. Per germline, CDR1 MNHEY and CDR2 SVGAGI. The V end lost 6 bases, the J end lost 4 bases, and 12 bases lay between the germline ends. This CDR3 is built from 14 residues.

The V and J genes are TRBV6-5 and TRBJ2-7, with TRBD2 identical over 8 bases. After removal of 7 bases from V and 2 bases from J, the junction contained 7 bases not matched to a gene. Germline V gene sequence: CDR1 MNHEY, CDR2 SVGAGI. The CDR3 consists of 14 residues. The CDR3 here is CASIIRGGAYEQYF. The CDR3 DNA follows: TGTGCCAGCATAATTCGGGGGGGTGCCTACGAGCAGTACTTC.

A remark on this clone: At one boundary the junction diverges from the germline segment, which might be a read error. The chain carries TRBV19 and TRBJ2-7; 9 nucleotides match TRBD1. From germline, CDR1 is LNHDA and CDR2 SQIVND (reference sequence). The CDR3 is made up of 16 amino acids. CDR3 amino acids: CASSTNTGTGSDEQYF. CDR3 DNA: TGTGCCAGTAGTACCAATACCGGGACAGGGTCGGACGAGCAGTATTTC.

This chain links TRBV4-2 with TRBJ2-7; 8 nucleotides match TRBD1. Germline lookup yields CDR1 LGHNA and CDR2 YNFKEQ. V lost 0 bases and J lost 7; bases outside the gene matches: 11. The CDR3 covers 16 residues. In nucleotides, the CDR3 is TGTGCCAGCAGCCAAGACGACGGGCAGGGGGCGCGGGAGCAGTACTTC. The encoded protein is CASSQDDGQGAREQYF.

The genes are TRBV12-3 or TRBV12-4 and TRBJ2-1; perhaps TRBD1 as D (6 bases). The CDR3 extends over 13 amino acids. The germline V and J ends were trimmed by 2 bases and 9 bases, with 11 bases remaining between them. The CDR3 DNA follows: TGTGCCAGCAGTTTACTGGCAGGGGCTGAGCAGTTCTTC. It encodes CASSLLAGAEQFF.

The chain carries TRBV6-6 and TRBJ1-3; D remains unclear. The germline V gene has CDR1 MNHNY and CDR2 SVGAGI (reference sequence). Deletions cut 8 bases from V and 3 bases from J, with 11 bases between. The CDR3 runs to 13 residues. CDR3 coding DNA: TGTGCCAGCGGGGAAACCGGTGGAAACACCATATATTTT. Translation gives CASGETGGNTIYF.

The CDR3 bases are TGTGCCAGCAGCGTAGGATCGGGGGCTCGCACAGATACGCAGTATTTT. Translation: CASSVGSGARTDTQYF. The chain carries TRBV9 and TRBJ2-3; D might be TRBD1 or TRBD2, each matching 6 bases. There are 16 residues in the CDR3. The germline V and J ends were trimmed by 0 bases and 1 base, with 12 bases remaining between them. Germline V gives CDR1 SGDLS, CDR2 YYNGEE. The variable domain in full, completed from reference TRBV9 and TRBJ2-3, reads DSGVTQTPKHLITATGQRVTLRCSPRSGDLSVYWYQQSLDQGLQFLIQYYNGEERAKGNILERFSAQQFPDLHSELNLSSLELGDSALYFCASSVGSGARTDTQYFGPGTRLTVL.

The chain uses TRBV7-6 and TRBJ2-6; 10 positions match TRBD1. CDR1 is SGHVS, CDR2 FNYEAQ, per germline. The CDR3 runs 19 residues. With V trimmed by 1 base and J by 0 bases, 6 bases remained unmatched. CDR3 coding DNA: TGTGCCAGCAGCTTAGGGGGGACAGGGGACCTCTCTGGGGCCAACGTCCTGACTTTC. Translation: CASSLGGTGDLSGANVLTF.

The chain couples TRBV10-3 to TRBJ2-2; D remains ambiguous. Germline CDR1 ENHRY, CDR2 SYGVKD. V lost 8 bases and J lost 5, with 6 bases in between. This CDR3 contains 11 residues. CDR3 loop: CAIRATGELFF. The CDR3 DNA reads TGTGCCATCCGGGCGACCGGGGAGCTGTTTTTT.

The chain employs TRBV23-1 and TRBJ1-6; 9 bases line up with TRBD1. TRBV23-1 is an ORF; its function is uncertain. J gave up 9 bases and V 0 bases, and 9 bases lay outside the gene matches. This CDR3 region has 17 residues. This CDR3 is CASSQSVRGQGSSPLHF. For the CDR3, the DNA is TGCGCCAGCAGTCAATCGGTTAGGGGACAGGGCTCTTCACCCCTCCACTTT.

The chain couples TRBV20-1 to TRBJ1-1; D is ambiguous. With 3 bases removed from V and 2 bases from J, the gap between germline ends came to 7 bases. This CDR3 has 12 amino acids. CDR1 DFQATT and CDR2 SNEGSKA come from the germline V gene (reference sequence). Written as DNA, the CDR3 is TGCAGTGCTAGTCCCGCAAACACTGAAGCTTTCTTT. This translates into CSASPANTEAFF.

The chain recombines TRBV5-1 with TRBJ2-2, with a tentative D call TRBD2 (6 bases). Germline-derived CDR1 and CDR2 are SGHRS and YFSETQ. V was clipped by 4 bases and J by 1 base, with 14 bases between them. The CDR3 loop spans 16 amino acids. This CDR3 is CASSPEQGLNTGELFF. CDR3 nucleotides: TGCGCCAGCAGCCCCGAGCAGGGACTGAACACCGGGGAGCTGTTTTTT.

This chain joins TRBV29-1 and TRBJ1-5; D remains unclear. CDR1 and CDR2 (germline): SQVTM, ANQGSEA. V was trimmed by 7 bases and J by 3 bases, leaving 7 bases between them. This CDR3 comprises 11 residues. CDR3 loop: CSGHPNQPQHF. Written as DNA, the CDR3 is TGCAGCGGGCACCCCAATCAGCCCCAGCATTTT.

The V gene is TRBV9, the J gene TRBJ1-1, with D unresolved. CDR3 length: 17 residues. Trimming took off 0 bases at V and 0 bases at J, with 15 bases between the two ends. Germline V lookup: CDR1 SGDLS, CDR2 YYNGEE. For the CDR3, the DNA is TGTGCCAGCAGCGTAGGGCACACGGTCCCCTTGAACACTGAAGCTTTCTTT. This encodes CASSVGHTVPLNTEAFF.

Only one count was recorded for this clone. The chain uses TRBV29-1 and TRBJ1-2, with a weak D call TRBD1 (5 bases). The germline V gene encodes CDR1 SQVTM and CDR2 ANQGSEA. The CDR3 covers 13 residues. Between the trimmed V and J ends, which lost 1 base and 5 bases, there was a span of 11 bases. DNA of the CDR3: TGCAGCGTTGAAGTGCTAGGGGCGTATGGCTACACCTTC. Residues: CSVEVLGAYGYTF. The variable domain in full, with the rest retrieved from reference TRBV29-1 and TRBJ1-2, is SAVISQKPSRDICQRGTSLTIQCQVDSQVTMMFWYRQQPGQSLTLIATANQGSEATYESGFVIDKFPISRPNLTFSTLTVSNMSPEDSSIYLCSVEVLGAYGYTFGSGTRLTVV.

The chain carries TRBV4-1 and TRBJ2-1; D not certain. CDR3 length: 11 amino acids. With 3 bases removed from V and 9 bases from J, the gap between germline ends came to 6 bases. CDR1 and CDR2 (germline): MGHRA, YSYEKL. CDR3 sequence reads: CASSHDFEQFF. The CDR3 DNA reads TGCGCCAGCAGCCACGATTTTGAGCAGTTCTTC.

This chain links TRBV7-2 with TRBJ1-3; weak D call: TRBD1 (5 bases). V lost 2 bases, J lost 4 bases, and 12 bases lay in between. Looked up from germline, CDR1 is SGHTA and CDR2 is FQGNSA. The CDR3 is made up of 15 amino acids. Written as DNA, the CDR3 is TGTGCCAGCAGCTTACTACTTGGGGCAGGAAACACCATATATTTT. This codes for CASSLLLGAGNTIYF.